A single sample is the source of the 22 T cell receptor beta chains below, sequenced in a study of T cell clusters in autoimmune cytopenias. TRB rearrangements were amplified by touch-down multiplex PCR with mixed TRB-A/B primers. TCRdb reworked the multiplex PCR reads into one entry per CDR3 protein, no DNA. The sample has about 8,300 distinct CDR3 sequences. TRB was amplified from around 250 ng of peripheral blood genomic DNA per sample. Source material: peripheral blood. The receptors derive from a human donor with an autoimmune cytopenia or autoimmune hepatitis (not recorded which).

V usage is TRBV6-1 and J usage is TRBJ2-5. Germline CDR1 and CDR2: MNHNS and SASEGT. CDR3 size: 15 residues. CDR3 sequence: CASSEALGRQETQYF.

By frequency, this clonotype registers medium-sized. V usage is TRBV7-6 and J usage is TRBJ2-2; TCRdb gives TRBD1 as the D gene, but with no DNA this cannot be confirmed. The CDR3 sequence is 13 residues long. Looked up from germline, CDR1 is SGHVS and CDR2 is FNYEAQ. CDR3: CASSTGRTGELFF. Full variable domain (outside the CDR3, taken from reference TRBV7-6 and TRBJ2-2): GAGVSQSPRYKVTKRGQDVALRCDPISGHVSLYWYRQALGQGPEFLTYFNYEAQQDKSGLPNDRFSAERPEGSISTLTIQRTEQRDSAMYRCASSTGRTGELFFGEGSRLTVL.

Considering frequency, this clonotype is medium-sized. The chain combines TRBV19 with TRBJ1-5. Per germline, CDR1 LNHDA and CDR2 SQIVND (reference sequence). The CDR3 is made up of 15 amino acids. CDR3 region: CASRIRGSLNQPQHF.

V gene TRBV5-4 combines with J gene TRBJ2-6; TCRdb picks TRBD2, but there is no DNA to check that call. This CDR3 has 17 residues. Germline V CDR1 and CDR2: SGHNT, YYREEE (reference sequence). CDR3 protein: CASSLIAVPSGANVLTF.

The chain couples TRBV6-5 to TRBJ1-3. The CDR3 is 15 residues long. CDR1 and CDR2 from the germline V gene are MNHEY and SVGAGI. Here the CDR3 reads CASSYSGVGEKTIYF.

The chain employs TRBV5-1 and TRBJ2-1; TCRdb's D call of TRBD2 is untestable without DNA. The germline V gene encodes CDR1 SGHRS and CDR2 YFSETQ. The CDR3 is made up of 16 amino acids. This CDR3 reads CASSWGTSGIVYEQFF.

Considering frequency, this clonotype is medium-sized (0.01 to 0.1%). The CDR3 sequence is CATSRTRNGVNEQFF. This chain connects TRBV15 to TRBJ2-1; as DNA is missing, the TRBD2 call by TCRdb cannot be tested. CDR3 length: 15 amino acids. The germline gives CDR1 LNHNV, CDR2 YYDKDF (reference sequence). The variable domain in full, completed from reference TRBV15 and TRBJ2-1, reads DAMVIQNPRYQVTQFGKPVTLSCSQTLNHNVMYWYQQKSSQAPKLLFHYYDKDFNNEADTPDNFQSRRPNTSFCFLDIRSPGLGDTAMYLCATSRTRNGVNEQFFGPGTRLTVL.

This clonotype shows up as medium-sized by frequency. CDR3 protein: CASSVGVQRQETQYF. The chain has TRBV6-2 or TRBV6-3 and TRBJ2-5; the D gene TCRdb calls, TRBD1, cannot be checked with no DNA. The CDR3 runs to 15 residues. Germline CDR1 MNHEY, CDR2 SVGEGT.

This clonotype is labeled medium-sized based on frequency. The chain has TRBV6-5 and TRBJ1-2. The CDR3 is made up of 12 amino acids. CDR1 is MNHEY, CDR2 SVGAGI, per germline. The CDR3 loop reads CASSEALAGYTF.

CDR3 amino acids: CATSDLSPSTDTQYF. V usage is TRBV24-1 and J usage is TRBJ2-3; there is no DNA to check the TCRdb D call of TRBD1. This CDR3 spans 15 amino acids. From germline, CDR1 is KGHDR and CDR2 SFDVKD.

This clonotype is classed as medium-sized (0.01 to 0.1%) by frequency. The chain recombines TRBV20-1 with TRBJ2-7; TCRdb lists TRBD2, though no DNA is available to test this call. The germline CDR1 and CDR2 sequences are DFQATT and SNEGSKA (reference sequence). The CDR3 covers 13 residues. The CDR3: CSASTLDLYEQYF.

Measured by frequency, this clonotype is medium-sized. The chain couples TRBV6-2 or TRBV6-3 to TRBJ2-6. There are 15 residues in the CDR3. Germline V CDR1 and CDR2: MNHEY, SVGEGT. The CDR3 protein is CASSRGTSGANVLTF.

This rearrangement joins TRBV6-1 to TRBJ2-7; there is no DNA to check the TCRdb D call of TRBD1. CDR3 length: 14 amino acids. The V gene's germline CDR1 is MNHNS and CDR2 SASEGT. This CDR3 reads CASSVGQAGYEQYF.

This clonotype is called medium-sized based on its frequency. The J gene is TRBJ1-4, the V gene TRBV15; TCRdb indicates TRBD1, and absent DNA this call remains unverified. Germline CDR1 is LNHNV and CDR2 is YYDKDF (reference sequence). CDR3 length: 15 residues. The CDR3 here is CATSQNRGLGEKLFF.

The CDR3 region is CASSLGVTGQSTDTQYF. J is TRBJ2-3 and V is TRBV7-2; lacking DNA, the TRBD1 call made by TCRdb goes unchecked. CDR1 is SGHTA, CDR2 FQGNSA, per germline. The CDR3 extends over 17 amino acids.

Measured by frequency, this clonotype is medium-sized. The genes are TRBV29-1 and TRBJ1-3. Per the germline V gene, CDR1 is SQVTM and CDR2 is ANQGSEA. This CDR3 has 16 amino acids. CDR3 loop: CSVVDHRGLSGNTIYF.

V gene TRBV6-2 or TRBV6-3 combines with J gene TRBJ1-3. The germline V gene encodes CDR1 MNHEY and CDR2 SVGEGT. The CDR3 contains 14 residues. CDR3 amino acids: CASRNGPPINTIYF.

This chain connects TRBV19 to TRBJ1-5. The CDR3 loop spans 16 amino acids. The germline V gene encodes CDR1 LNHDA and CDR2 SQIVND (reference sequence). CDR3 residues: CASSRQDYYSNQPQHF. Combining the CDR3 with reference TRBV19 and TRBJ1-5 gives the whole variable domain DGGITQSPKYLFRKEGQNVTLSCEQNLNHDAMYWYRQDPGQGLRLIYYSQIVNDFQKGDIAEGYSVSREKKESFPLTVTSAQKNPTAFYLCASSRQDYYSNQPQHFGDGTRLSIL.

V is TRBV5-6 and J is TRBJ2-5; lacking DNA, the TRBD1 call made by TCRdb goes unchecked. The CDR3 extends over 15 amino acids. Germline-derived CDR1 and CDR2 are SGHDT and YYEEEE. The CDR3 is CASSLEDPRGETQYF.

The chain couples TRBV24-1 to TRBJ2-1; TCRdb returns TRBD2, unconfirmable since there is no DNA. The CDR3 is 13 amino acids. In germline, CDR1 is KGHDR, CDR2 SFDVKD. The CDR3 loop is CATEGRRYNEQFF.

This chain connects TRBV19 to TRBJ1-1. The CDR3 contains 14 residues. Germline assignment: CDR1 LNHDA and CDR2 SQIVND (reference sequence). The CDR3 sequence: CASSPFGSIAEAFF. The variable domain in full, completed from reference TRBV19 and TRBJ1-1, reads DGGITQSPKYLFRKEGQNVTLSCEQNLNHDAMYWYRQDPGQGLRLIYYSQIVNDFQKGDIAEGYSVSREKKESFPLTVTSAQKNPTAFYLCASSPFGSIAEAFFGQGTRLTVV.

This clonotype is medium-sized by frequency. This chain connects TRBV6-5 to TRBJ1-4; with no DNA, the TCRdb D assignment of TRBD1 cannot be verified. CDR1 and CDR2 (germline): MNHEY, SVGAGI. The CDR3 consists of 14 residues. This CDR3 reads CASSRGGQVEKLFF.